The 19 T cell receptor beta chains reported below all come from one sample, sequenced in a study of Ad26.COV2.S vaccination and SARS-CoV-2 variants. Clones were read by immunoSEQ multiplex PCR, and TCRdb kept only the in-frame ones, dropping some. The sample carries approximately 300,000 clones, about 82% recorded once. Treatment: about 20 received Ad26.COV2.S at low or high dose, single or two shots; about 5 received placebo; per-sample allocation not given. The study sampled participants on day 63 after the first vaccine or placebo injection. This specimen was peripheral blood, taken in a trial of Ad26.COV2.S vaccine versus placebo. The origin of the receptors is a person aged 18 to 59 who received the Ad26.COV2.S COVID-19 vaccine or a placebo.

The CDR3 is CAISLTSVNEQFF. CDR3 DNA: TGTGCCATCAGCCTTACTAGCGTCAATGAGCAGTTCTTC. The gene calls are TRBV10-3 and TRBJ2-1; 7 positions agree with TRBD2. The CDR3 is 13 amino acids. After removal of 6 bases from V and 6 bases from J, the junction contained 5 bases not matched to a gene. CDR1 and CDR2 (germline): ENHRY, SYGVKD.

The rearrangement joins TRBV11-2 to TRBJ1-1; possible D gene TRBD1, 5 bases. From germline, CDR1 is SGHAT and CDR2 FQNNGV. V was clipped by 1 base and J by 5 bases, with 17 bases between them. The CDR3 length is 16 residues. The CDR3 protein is CASSLGLSWGQTEAFF. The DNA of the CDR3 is TGTGCCAGCAGCTTAGGTTTAAGCTGGGGCCAGACTGAAGCTTTCTTT.

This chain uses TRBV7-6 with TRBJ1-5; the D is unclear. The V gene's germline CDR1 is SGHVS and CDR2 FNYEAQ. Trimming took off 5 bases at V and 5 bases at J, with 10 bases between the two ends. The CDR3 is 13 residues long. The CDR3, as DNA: TGTGCCAGCAGCCCGGGCACCCATCAGCCCCAGCATTTT. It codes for CASSPGTHQPQHF.

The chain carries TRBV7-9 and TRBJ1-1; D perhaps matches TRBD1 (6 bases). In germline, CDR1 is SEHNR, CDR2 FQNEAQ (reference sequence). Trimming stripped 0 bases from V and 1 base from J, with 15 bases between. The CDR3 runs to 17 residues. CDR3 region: CASSLAIWGHQNTEAFF. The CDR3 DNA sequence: TGTGCCAGCAGCTTAGCTATATGGGGACACCAGAACACTGAAGCTTTCTTT.

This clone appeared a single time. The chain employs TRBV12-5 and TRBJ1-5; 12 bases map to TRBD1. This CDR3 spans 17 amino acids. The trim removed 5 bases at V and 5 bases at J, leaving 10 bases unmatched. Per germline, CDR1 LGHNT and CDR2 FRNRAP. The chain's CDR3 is CASGIGSGTGGYQPQHF. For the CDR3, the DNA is TGTGCTAGTGGTATCGGATCCGGGACAGGGGGCTATCAGCCCCAGCATTTT.

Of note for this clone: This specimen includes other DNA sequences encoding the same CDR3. CDR3 sequence (DNA): TGTGCCAGCAGTGAAGCAGGCGGGGGGCGGGGCTCTGGGGCCAACGTCCTGACTTTC. Translation: CASSEAGGGRGSGANVLTF. The chain joins TRBV6-1 to TRBJ2-6; 8 bases fit TRBD2. J lost 0 bases, V lost 0 bases, and 7 bases had no gene match. This CDR3 contains 19 residues. CDR1 is MNHNS, CDR2 SASEGT, per germline.

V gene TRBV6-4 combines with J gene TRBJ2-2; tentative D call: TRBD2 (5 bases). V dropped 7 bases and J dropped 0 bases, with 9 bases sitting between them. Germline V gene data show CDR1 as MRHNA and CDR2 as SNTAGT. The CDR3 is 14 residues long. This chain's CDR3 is CASMRVANTGELFF. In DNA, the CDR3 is TGTGCCAGCATGAGGGTAGCGAACACCGGGGAGCTGTTTTTT.

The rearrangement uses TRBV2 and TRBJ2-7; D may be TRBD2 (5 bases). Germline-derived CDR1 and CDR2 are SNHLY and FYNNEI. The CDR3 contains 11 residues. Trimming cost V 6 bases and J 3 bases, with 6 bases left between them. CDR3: CASRDYYEQYF. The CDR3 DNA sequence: TGTGCCAGCAGAGACTACTACGAGCAGTACTTC.

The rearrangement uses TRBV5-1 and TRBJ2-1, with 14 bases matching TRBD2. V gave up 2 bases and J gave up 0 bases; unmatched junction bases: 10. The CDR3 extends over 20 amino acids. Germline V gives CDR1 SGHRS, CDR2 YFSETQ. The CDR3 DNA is TGCGCCAGCAGCTTAACCTTCGGACTAGCGGGGGGCCTCTCCTACAATGAGCAGTTCTTC. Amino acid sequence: CASSLTFGLAGGLSYNEQFF.

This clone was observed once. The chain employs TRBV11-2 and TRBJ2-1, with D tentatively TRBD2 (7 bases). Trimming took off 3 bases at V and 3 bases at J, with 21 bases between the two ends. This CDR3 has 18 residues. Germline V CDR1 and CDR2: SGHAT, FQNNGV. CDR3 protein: CASSLRRGGALYYNEQFF. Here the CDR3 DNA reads TGTGCCAGCAGCTTGCGCAGAGGGGGGGCCCTTTACTACAATGAGCAGTTCTTC.

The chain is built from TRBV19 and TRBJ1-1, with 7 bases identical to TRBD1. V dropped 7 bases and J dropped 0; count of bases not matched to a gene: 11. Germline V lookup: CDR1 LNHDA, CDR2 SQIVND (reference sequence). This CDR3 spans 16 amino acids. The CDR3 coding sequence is TGTGCCAGTAAAAACCAGCGGACAGGAATGAACACTGAAGCTTTCTTT. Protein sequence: CASKNQRTGMNTEAFF. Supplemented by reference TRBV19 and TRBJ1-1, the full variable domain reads DGGITQSPKYLFRKEGQNVTLSCEQNLNHDAMYWYRQDPGQGLRLIYYSQIVNDFQKGDIAEGYSVSREKKESFPLTVTSAQKNPTAFYLCASKNQRTGMNTEAFFGQGTRLTVV.

This CDR3 reads CSVEKKGQGAGNTF. The CDR3 DNA sequence: TGCAGCGTTGAAAAAAAAGGACAGGGGGCGGGGAACACCTTC. The chain is built from TRBV29-1 and TRBJ1-2; 11 bases map to TRBD1. The V segment lost 2 bases and the J segment 12 bases; nucleotides outside the gene matches: 11. The germline V gene encodes CDR1 SQVTM and CDR2 ANQGSEA. The CDR3 runs 14 residues.

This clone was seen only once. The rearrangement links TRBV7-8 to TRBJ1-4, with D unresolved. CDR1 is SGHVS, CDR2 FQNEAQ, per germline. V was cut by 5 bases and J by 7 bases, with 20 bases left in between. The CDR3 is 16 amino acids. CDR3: CASSQLAGNLPEKLFF. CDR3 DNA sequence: TGTGCCAGCAGCCAATTGGCGGGCAACCTCCCTGAAAAACTGTTTTTT.

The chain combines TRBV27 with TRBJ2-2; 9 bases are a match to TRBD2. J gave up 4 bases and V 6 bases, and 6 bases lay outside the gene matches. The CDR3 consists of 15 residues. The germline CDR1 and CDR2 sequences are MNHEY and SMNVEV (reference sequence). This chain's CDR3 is CASSLVAGVTGELFF. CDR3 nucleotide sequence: TGTGCCAGCAGCTTGGTAGCGGGGGTCACCGGGGAGCTGTTTTTT.

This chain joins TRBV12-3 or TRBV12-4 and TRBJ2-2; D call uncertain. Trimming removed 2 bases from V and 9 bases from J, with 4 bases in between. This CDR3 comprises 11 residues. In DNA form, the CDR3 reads TGTGCCAGCAGTTTATCCCGGGAGCTGTTTTTT. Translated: CASSLSRELFF.

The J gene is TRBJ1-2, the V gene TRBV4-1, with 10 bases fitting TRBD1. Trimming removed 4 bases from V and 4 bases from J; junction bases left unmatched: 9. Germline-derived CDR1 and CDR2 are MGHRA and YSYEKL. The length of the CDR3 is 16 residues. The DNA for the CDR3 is TGCGCCAGCAGCCCGACCGGGACAGGGGCGACCTATGGCTACACCTTC. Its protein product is CASSPTGTGATYGYTF.

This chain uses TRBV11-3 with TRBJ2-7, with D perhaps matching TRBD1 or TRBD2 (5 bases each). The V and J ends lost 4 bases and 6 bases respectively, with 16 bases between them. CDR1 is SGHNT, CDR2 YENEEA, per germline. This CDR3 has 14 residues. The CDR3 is CASSSGPGSAEQYF. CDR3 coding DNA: TGTGCCAGCAGCTCCGGTCCAGGGAGCGCCGAGCAGTACTTC.

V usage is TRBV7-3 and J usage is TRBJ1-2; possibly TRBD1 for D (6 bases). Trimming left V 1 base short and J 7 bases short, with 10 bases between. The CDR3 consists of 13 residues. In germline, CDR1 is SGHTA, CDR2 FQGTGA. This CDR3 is CASSLRDKTGYTF. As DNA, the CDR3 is TGTGCCAGCAGCTTAAGGGACAAAACTGGCTACACCTTC.

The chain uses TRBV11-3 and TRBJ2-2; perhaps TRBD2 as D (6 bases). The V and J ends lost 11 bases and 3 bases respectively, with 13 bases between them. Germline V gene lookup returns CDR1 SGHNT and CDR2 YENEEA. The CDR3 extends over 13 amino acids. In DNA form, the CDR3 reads TGTGCCTCGAGGGAGGTAGACACCGGGGAGCTGTTTTTT. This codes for CASREVDTGELFF. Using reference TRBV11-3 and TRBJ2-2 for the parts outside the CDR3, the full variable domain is EAGVVQSPRYKIIEKKQPVAFWCNPISGHNTLYWYLQNLGQGPELLIRYENEEAVDDSQLPKDRFSAERLKGVDSTLKIQPAELGDSAVYLCASREVDTGELFFGEGSRLTVL.